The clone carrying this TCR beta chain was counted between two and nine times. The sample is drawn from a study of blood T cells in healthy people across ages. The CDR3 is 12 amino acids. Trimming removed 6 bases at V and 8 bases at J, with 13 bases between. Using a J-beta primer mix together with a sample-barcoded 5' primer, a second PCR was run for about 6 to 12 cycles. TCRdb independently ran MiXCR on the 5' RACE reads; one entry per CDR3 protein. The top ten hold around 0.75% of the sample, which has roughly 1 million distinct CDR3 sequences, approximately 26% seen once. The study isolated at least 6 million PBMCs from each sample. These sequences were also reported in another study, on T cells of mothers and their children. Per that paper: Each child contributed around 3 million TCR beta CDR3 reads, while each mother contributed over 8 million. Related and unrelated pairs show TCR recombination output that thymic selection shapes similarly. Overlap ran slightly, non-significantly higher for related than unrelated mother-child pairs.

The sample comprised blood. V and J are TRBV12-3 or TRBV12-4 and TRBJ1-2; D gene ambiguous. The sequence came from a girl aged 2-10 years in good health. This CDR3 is CASSLRPGGYTF. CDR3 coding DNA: TGTGCCAGCAGCCTTCGCCCTGGAGGCTACACCTTC.